This TCR beta chain was sequenced during a study of cytomegalovirus exposure and HLA in healthy donors. Germline CDR1 reads SGHTA; CDR2 reads FQGNSA. V shed 6 bases and J 5 bases; nucleotides not matched to a gene: 5. CDR3 length: 14 residues. Points from the study as a whole: Relative to the roughly 700-donor mean, N-insertions were reportedly fewer in an Asian-associated ancestry cluster in a later analysis. Earlier analysis yielded a pattern in which most TCR beta V segments were productive about 90% or about 30% of the time.

Note on this clone: Antigen: not known.

Primers included in the PCR were 60 Vbeta and 13 Jbeta primers. Generated by immunoSEQ multiplex PCR, the TCRdb table keeps only in-frame clones and is missing some. The table lists some 150,000 clones, 60% to 80% of them singletons. Material for sequencing was PBMCs. J is TRBJ2-5 and V is TRBV7-2; 11 positions agree with TRBD1. This TCR was sampled from a male donor in good health and CMV-seronegative. CDR3: CASSPDRGRETQYF. The CDR3 region has the DNA TGTGCCAGCAGTCCGGACAGGGGGCGCGAGACCCAGTACTTC.